Detailed here is one TCR beta chain. Trimming pared 3 bases from V and 3 bases from J, leaving 6 bases between. The CDR3 consists of 11 residues. Germline CDR1 DFQATT, CDR2 SNEGSKA (reference sequence). The entry originates in a study of blood T cell repertoires in COVID-19. Study as a whole: Nucleic acid was either cDNA or gDNA, and it came from T cells, B-cell-depleted T cells, or PBMCs.

Per the authors' pipeline: Counts of nucleated cells, estimated from reference gene primer amplification, were obtained. The method was immunoSEQ multiplex PCR; TCRdb's version includes in-frame clones alone and lacks a portion of them. V, J and clone size are taken as reported in that table, and D and trimming were inferred from the DNA itself. The profile shows roughly 300,000 clones, around 81% of them singletons. The V and J genes are TRBV20-1 and TRBJ2-7; D not resolved. This TCR came from an older woman with active or convalescent COVID-19. Sequencing was performed on peripheral blood. The CDR3 sequence is CSASEDYEQYF. The CDR3 DNA reads TGCAGTGCTAGCGAGGACTACGAGCAGTACTTC.